The 21 T cell receptor beta chains reported below all come from one sample, sequenced in a study. The sorted Tregs were CD4+CD25+CD127-/low cells. TCRdb called the 5' RACE reads again in MiXCR, with one record for every CDR3 protein. The top ten clones hold 3.2% of a sample with around 55,000 distinct CDR3 sequences, less than 25% of them seen once. The sequencing sample was made of tumor-infiltrating Tregs sorted from the breast tumor. The source is a female donor with breast cancer.

This clonotype was observed a handful of times. CDR3 sequence: CASSSGQADNYGYTF. The CDR3 nucleotides read TGCGCCAGCAGCTCCGGACAGGCAGATAACTATGGCTACACCTTC. The chain couples TRBV5-1 to TRBJ1-2, with 7 bases that match TRBD1. With V trimmed by 3 bases and J by 1 base, 6 bases remained unmatched. Looked up from germline, CDR1 is SGHRS and CDR2 is YFSETQ. This CDR3 spans 15 amino acids. The variable domain in full, completed from reference TRBV5-1 and TRBJ1-2, reads KAGVTQTPRYLIKTRGQQVTLSCSPISGHRSVSWYQQTPGQGLQFLFEYFSETQRNKGNFPGRFSGRQFSNSRSEMNVSTLELGDSALYLCASSSGQADNYGYTFGSGTRLTVV.

The J gene is TRBJ2-2, the V gene TRBV12-3 or TRBV12-4, with D perhaps TRBD1 (6 bases). This CDR3 is built from 14 residues. Between the trimmed V and J ends, which lost 5 bases and 3 bases, there was a span of 10 bases. This CDR3 reads CASSPGQYTGELFF. The CDR3, as DNA: TGTGCCAGCAGTCCTGGACAGTACACCGGGGAGCTGTTTTTT.

This CDR3 is CASSPLPNQPQHF. DNA of the CDR3: TGTGCCAGCAGCCCTCTTCCCAATCAGCCCCAGCATTTT. This chain uses TRBV7-8 with TRBJ1-5; no reliable D call. This CDR3 has 13 residues. V was pared by 5 bases and J by 3 bases, with 8 bases between. Germline CDR1 SGHVS, CDR2 FQNEAQ. Drawing the rest from reference TRBV7-8 and TRBJ1-5, the complete variable domain is GAGVSQSPRYKVAKRGQDVALRCDPISGHVSLFWYQQALGQGPEFLTYFQNEAQLDKSGLPSDRFFAERPEGSVSTLKIQRTQQEDSAVYLCASSPLPNQPQHFGDGTRLSIL.

This chain uses TRBV29-1 with TRBJ2-1; D unresolved. Trimming took 7 bases from V and 0 from J, leaving 13 bases between them. The CDR3 runs 14 residues. Germline V CDR1 and CDR2: SQVTM, ANQGSEA. In DNA, the CDR3 is TGCAGCGCATACTCTAGGAGCTCCTACAATGAGCAGTTCTTC. Protein product: CSAYSRSSYNEQFF.

The rearrangement links TRBV5-1 to TRBJ2-1; tentatively, D is TRBD1 or TRBD2 (9 bases each). Trimming took 4 bases from V and 8 from J, leaving 25 bases between them. CDR3 length: 17 residues. From germline, CDR1 is SGHRS and CDR2 YFSETQ. CDR3 loop: CASSRGTGLAGTYEQFF. The CDR3 coding sequence is TGCGCCAGCAGCCGCGGGACAGGGCTAGCGGGAACCTATGAGCAGTTCTTC. The variable domain in full, completed from reference TRBV5-1 and TRBJ2-1, reads KAGVTQTPRYLIKTRGQQVTLSCSPISGHRSVSWYQQTPGQGLQFLFEYFSETQRNKGNFPGRFSGRQFSNSRSEMNVSTLELGDSALYLCASSRGTGLAGTYEQFFGPGTRLTVL.

This clonotype has only a few counts. This rearrangement joins TRBV2 to TRBJ1-5, with TRBD1 matching over 8 bases. The CDR3 loop spans 18 amino acids. V shed 4 bases and J 0 bases; nucleotides not matched to a gene: 11. Germline CDR1 SNHLY, CDR2 FYNNEI. DNA for the CDR3: TGTGCCAGCAGTGCCGGGACAGGTAGTGGCTATAGCAATCAGCCCCAGCATTTT. Translating gives CASSAGTGSGYSNQPQHF.

The chain carries TRBV5-1 and TRBJ2-7; D tentatively fits TRBD1 or TRBD2 (6 bases each). V shed 0 bases and J shed 2 bases, with 12 bases lying between them. This CDR3 is 15 amino acids long. In germline, CDR1 is SGHRS, CDR2 YFSETQ. In DNA form, the CDR3 reads TGCGCCAGCAGCTTGGTCGGGGGCTCAACCTACGAGCAGTACTTC. Its protein product is CASSLVGGSTYEQYF.

This clonotype is medium-sized by share. V gene TRBV5-1 combines with J gene TRBJ1-2; D uncertain. With 0 bases removed from V and 5 bases from J, the gap between germline ends came to 5 bases. The length of the CDR3 is 12 residues. Germline V gene sequence: CDR1 SGHRS, CDR2 YFSETQ. The CDR3 protein is CASSLEGYGYTF. The DNA for the CDR3 is TGCGCCAGCAGCTTGGAAGGGTATGGCTACACCTTC.

This rearrangement joins TRBV5-1 to TRBJ2-3; D not certain. Trimming pared 4 bases from V and 2 bases from J, leaving 11 bases between. The CDR3 is made up of 14 amino acids. Germline-derived CDR1 and CDR2 are SGHRS and YFSETQ. The CDR3 nucleotides read TGCGCCAGCAGCCCTAGATGGGACACAGATACGCAGTATTTT. Protein product: CASSPRWDTDTQYF.

V gene TRBV20-1 combines with J gene TRBJ2-7; TRBD1 matches 7 bases. The germline CDR1 and CDR2 sequences are DFQATT and SNEGSKA (reference sequence). This CDR3 is built from 13 residues. Trimming cost V 7 bases and J 3 bases; bases outside gene matches: 9. The chain's CDR3 is CSVFRAGGYEQYF. The CDR3 nucleotides are TGCAGTGTGTTCCGGGCAGGGGGCTACGAGCAGTACTTC.

This clonotype came up a few times. The chain has TRBV7-9 and TRBJ2-2; the D call may be TRBD1 or TRBD2 (5 bases each). This CDR3 is 14 amino acids long. The V gene's germline CDR1 is SEHNR and CDR2 FQNEAQ (reference sequence). With 5 bases removed from V and 5 bases from J, the gap between germline ends came to 12 bases. CDR3 amino acids: CASSGDARTGELFF. CDR3 nucleotide sequence: TGTGCCAGCAGCGGGGACGCGCGTACCGGGGAGCTGTTTTTT.

This clonotype was observed a handful of times. This chain joins TRBV29-1 and TRBJ2-3; 7 bases align to TRBD2. The junction had 2 bases not matched to a gene; V was cut back by 1 base and J by 1 base. The CDR3 contains 14 residues. Per germline, CDR1 SQVTM and CDR2 ANQGSEA. The CDR3 region is CSVEGGGGTDTQYF. In DNA, the CDR3 is TGCAGCGTTGAAGGGGGAGGGGGCACAGATACGCAGTATTTT.

This clonotype was detected a few times. The genes are TRBV7-2 and TRBJ1-4, with D possibly TRBD1 on 5 matching bases. This CDR3 spans 16 amino acids. Trimming shortened V by 0 bases and J by 7 bases, and 15 bases separated the two germline ends. In germline, CDR1 is SGHTA, CDR2 FQGNSA. CDR3 nucleotide sequence: TGTGCCAGCAGCTTAGCCCCGGGACCGGATCCTGAAAAACTGTTTTTT. Translated, it gives CASSLAPGPDPEKLFF.

The chain is built from TRBV7-8 and TRBJ2-2, with D tentatively TRBD2 (6 bases). This CDR3 has 18 amino acids. Germline loops: CDR1 SGHVS, CDR2 FQNEAQ. Trimming took off 7 bases at V and 0 bases at J, with 21 bases between the two ends. CDR3 sequence (DNA): TGTGCCAGCAACTCAACCAGGAGGGGCATAGCGAACACCGGGGAGCTGTTTTTT. Translation gives CASNSTRRGIANTGELFF. The whole variable domain, filled in from reference TRBV7-8 and TRBJ2-2, reads GAGVSQSPRYKVAKRGQDVALRCDPISGHVSLFWYQQALGQGPEFLTYFQNEAQLDKSGLPSDRFFAERPEGSVSTLKIQRTQQEDSAVYLCASNSTRRGIANTGELFFGEGSRLTVL.

The CDR3 bases are TGTGCCAGCAGCCGGACAGCCGTTAGGGCTTTCTTT. It encodes CASSRTAVRAFF. The chain has TRBV5-6 and TRBJ1-1; TRBD1 is a possible D gene (6 bases). The CDR3 spans 12 residues. CDR1 SGHDT and CDR2 YYEEEE come from the germline V gene. The ends were cut back, 4 bases at V and 11 bases at J, with 15 bases in the middle.

The V call is TRBV20-1, the J call TRBJ2-3; no reliable D call. Germline values: CDR1 DFQATT, CDR2 SNEGSKA (reference sequence). The CDR3 totals 15 residues. V gave up 4 bases and J gave up 1 base, with 15 bases separating them. In DNA form, the CDR3 reads TGCAGTGCTAAAGTGGCATCAAGGGGCACAGATACGCAGTATTTT. Its protein is CSAKVASRGTDTQYF.

There are many counts of this clonotype. J is TRBJ1-1 and V is TRBV28, with D hard to call. Germline values: CDR1 MDHEN, CDR2 SYDVKM. V was trimmed by 4 bases and J by 0 bases, leaving 6 bases between them. The CDR3 totals 13 residues. In DNA, the CDR3 is TGTGCCAGCAGTTACGGGCTGAACACTGAAGCTTTCTTT. Its translation: CASSYGLNTEAFF.

V usage is TRBV5-1 and J usage is TRBJ2-5; D is uncertain. The CDR3 covers 12 residues. The V end was cut by 0 bases, the J end by 4 bases, with 4 bases between. CDR1 SGHRS and CDR2 YFSETQ come from the germline V gene. The CDR3 protein is CASSLALETQYF. The CDR3 bases are TGCGCCAGCAGCTTGGCCCTAGAGACCCAGTACTTC.

There are a few counts of this clonotype. The CDR3 protein is CASSPQTSGQETQYF. CDR3 nucleotide sequence: TGTGCCAGCAGTCCTCAGACTAGCGGCCAAGAGACCCAGTACTTC. J is TRBJ2-5 and V is TRBV28, with TRBD2 matching over 9 bases. The CDR3 has 15 residues. Germline assignment: CDR1 MDHEN and CDR2 SYDVKM. V trimming: 5 bases; J trimming: 1 base; junction bases outside the gene matches: 5.

This clonotype was found many times. The chain joins TRBV10-2 to TRBJ1-4; D is unclear. Trimming stripped 5 bases from V and 4 bases from J, with 11 bases between. The CDR3 contains 14 residues. Germline CDR1 WSHSY, CDR2 SAAADI. The CDR3: CASSKTGDNEKLFF. The DNA of the CDR3 is TGCGCCAGCAGTAAGACGGGTGATAATGAAAAACTGTTTTTT.

Concerning this clonotype: One end of the junction is discordant with germline, which a read error may explain. V is TRBV7-2 and J is TRBJ2-3, with D possibly TRBD2 on 5 matching bases. Germline CDR1 is SGHTA and CDR2 is FQGNSA. This CDR3 has 13 amino acids. CDR3 protein: CASSWSSRDTQYF. The CDR3 region has the DNA TGTGCCAGCAGCTGGTCTAGCAGAGATACGCAGTATTTT.